Listed here are 29 T cell receptor beta chains from one sample, sequenced in a study of PD-1 blockade in classical Hodgkin lymphoma. The method was immunoSEQ multiplex PCR; TCRdb's version includes in-frame clones alone and lacks a portion of them. This repertoire shows about 21,000 clones, around 80% found once; its top ten account for roughly 20%. Time point denoted: cycle 4 day 1 (C4D1), after 6 weeks of nivolumab. Each of the patients experienced relapse following autologous stem cell transplantation, and their brentuximab vedotin exposure differed. Specimen: peripheral blood mononuclear cells (PBMCs), collected before the fourth cycle of nivolumab. The receptors derive from a human donor with classical Hodgkin lymphoma.

The CDR3 sequence: CASSEINTGELFF. CDR3 coding DNA: TGTGCCAGCAGTGAAATTAACACCGGGGAGCTGTTTTTT. V usage is TRBV2 and J usage is TRBJ2-2; D gene uncertain. Trimming left V 2 bases short and J 2 bases short, with 3 bases between. This CDR3 is 13 amino acids long. From germline, CDR1 is SNHLY and CDR2 FYNNEI.

The chain joins TRBV7-9 to TRBJ1-4; D is unclear. This CDR3 has 16 amino acids. Germline CDR1 and CDR2: SEHNR and FQNEAQ (reference sequence). The germline V and J ends were trimmed by 2 bases and 5 bases, with 15 bases remaining between them. CDR3 region: CASSLRFEAPNEKLFF. Here the CDR3 DNA reads TGTGCCAGCAGCTTAAGGTTTGAGGCCCCGAATGAAAAACTGTTTTTT.

This chain links TRBV19 with TRBJ1-1; no clear D. The CDR3 sequence is 13 residues long. The V end was cut by 6 bases, the J end by 6 bases, with 14 bases between. Germline CDR1 reads LNHDA; CDR2 reads SQIVND (reference sequence). CDR3 DNA: TGTGCCAGTAGATTTATAGGGCAGCCTGAAGCTTTCTTT. Translation: CASRFIGQPEAFF.

This clone is labeled medium-sized. The chain joins TRBV9 to TRBJ1-2, with D unclear. The V gene lost 0 bases and the J gene lost 4 bases, with 7 bases spanning the gap. Germline lookup yields CDR1 SGDLS and CDR2 YYNGEE. The CDR3 has 13 residues. CDR3 sequence: CASSVGGFYGYTF. As DNA, the CDR3 is TGTGCCAGCAGCGTAGGAGGCTTCTATGGCTACACCTTC.

A word on this clone: Sequence at one end of the junction differs from germline and may be a read error. At the DNA level, this CDR3 is encoded by other sequences in the same sample as well. V is TRBV10-3 and J is TRBJ2-7, with 13 bases that match TRBD2. Germline-derived CDR1 and CDR2 are ENHRY and SYGVKD. This CDR3 region has 15 residues. CDR3 loop: CAISESRLAGGEQYF. The CDR3 nucleotides are TGCGCCATCAGTGAGTCGAGACTAGCGGGAGGTGAGCAGTACTTC.

The chain links TRBV6-1 to TRBJ2-3; 9 bases agree with TRBD1. With 7 bases clipped from V and 3 bases from J, the junction kept 8 bases outside the gene matches. Germline values: CDR1 MNHNS, CDR2 SASEGT. This CDR3 region has 15 residues. The CDR3 DNA reads as TGTGCCAGCAACCACGGGACAGGGAGTACAGATACGCAGTATTTT. Protein product: CASNHGTGSTDTQYF.

The V and J genes are TRBV7-7 and TRBJ1-3, with D hard to call. Between the trimmed V and J ends, which lost 5 bases and 4 bases, there was a span of 6 bases. The germline V gene has CDR1 SSHAT and CDR2 FNYEAQ (reference sequence). The CDR3 extends over 12 amino acids. In DNA, the CDR3 is TGTGCCAGCAGCCCCGGCGGAAACACCATATATTTT. Translation: CASSPGGNTIYF.

J is TRBJ2-5 and V is TRBV6-1, with 9 positions matching TRBD2. Trimming at V came to 3 bases and at J to 2 bases, leaving 4 bases not matched to a gene. Germline assignment: CDR1 MNHNS and CDR2 SASEGT. CDR3 length equals 15 residues. This CDR3 reads CASSELTSGQETQYF. In DNA form, the CDR3 reads TGTGCCAGCAGTGAGTTGACTAGCGGACAAGAGACCCAGTACTTC.

The chain recombines TRBV7-2 with TRBJ1-5, with 7 nucleotides matching TRBD1. The trim removed 2 bases at V and 4 bases at J, leaving 8 bases unmatched. The germline CDR1 and CDR2 sequences are SGHTA and FQGNSA. The CDR3 runs to 16 residues. This CDR3 reads CASSLQGGKGNQPQHF. The CDR3 coding sequence is TGTGCCAGCAGCTTACAGGGGGGAAAAGGAAATCAGCCCCAGCATTTT.

This clone was seen a handful of times. V and J are TRBV9 and TRBJ1-3; D remains ambiguous. The germline gives CDR1 SGDLS, CDR2 YYNGEE. V gave up 0 bases and J gave up 4 bases, with 11 bases separating them. The CDR3 has 15 residues. CDR3 amino acids: CASSVEAERGNTIYF. CDR3 DNA sequence: TGTGCCAGCAGCGTAGAGGCGGAGCGGGGAAACACCATATATTTT. Filled out from reference TRBV9 and TRBJ1-3, the complete variable domain reads DSGVTQTPKHLITATGQRVTLRCSPRSGDLSVYWYQQSLDQGLQFLIQYYNGEERAKGNILERFSAQQFPDLHSELNLSSLELGDSALYFCASSVEAERGNTIYFGEGSWLTVV.

The rearrangement links TRBV6-1 to TRBJ1-2; 7 positions agree with TRBD1. The V gene end was trimmed by 3 bases and the J gene end by 6 bases; junction bases not matched to a gene: 7. This CDR3 comprises 14 residues. Germline CDR1 reads MNHNS; CDR2 reads SASEGT. CDR3 sequence: CASSESQGTNGYTF. CDR3 sequence (DNA): TGTGCCAGCAGTGAGTCACAGGGGACAAATGGCTACACCTTC.

This rearrangement joins TRBV7-2 to TRBJ2-5; D may match TRBD1 or TRBD2 (6 bases each). Germline loops: CDR1 SGHTA, CDR2 FQGNSA. The V end lost 2 bases, the J end lost 5 bases, and 15 bases lay between the germline ends. The CDR3 is made up of 15 amino acids. Written as DNA, the CDR3 is TGTGCCAGCAGCTTAATTTGGGGGGCTGCCGAGACCCAGTACTTC. Residues: CASSLIWGAAETQYF.

J is TRBJ2-3 and V is TRBV6-1, with 13 bases matching TRBD2. Per germline, CDR1 MNHNS and CDR2 SASEGT. This CDR3 is 16 amino acids long. V was clipped by 4 bases and J by 2 bases; unmatched bases: 3. CDR3 sequence (DNA): TGTGCCAGCAGTGCCGGGACTAGCGGGGCCACAGATACGCAGTATTTT. It encodes CASSAGTSGATDTQYF.

The table lists this clone with a count of one. V gene TRBV2 combines with J gene TRBJ2-5; D is possibly TRBD1 or TRBD2 (7 bases each). The germline V gene encodes CDR1 SNHLY and CDR2 FYNNEI. Trimming pared 4 bases from V and 1 base from J, leaving 19 bases between. The CDR3 has 17 residues. The CDR3 bases are TGTGCCAGCAGTGTTCCTAGGGGAGGGGGCCCCCAAGAGACCCAGTACTTC. Amino acids: CASSVPRGGGPQETQYF.

V and J are TRBV19 and TRBJ1-2; D is unclear. The CDR3 spans 14 residues. The V gene's germline CDR1 is LNHDA and CDR2 SQIVND (reference sequence). The V gene lost 1 base and the J gene lost 8 bases, with 14 bases spanning the gap. The CDR3 loop is CASSIGSLSGGYTF. DNA of the CDR3: TGTGCCAGTAGTATAGGAAGTCTATCAGGCGGCTACACCTTC.

The chain carries TRBV29-1 and TRBJ2-2; 7 positions agree with TRBD1. V was pared by 7 bases and J by 4 bases, with 6 bases of the junction left unmatched. Germline values: CDR1 SQVTM, CDR2 ANQGSEA. CDR3 size: 13 residues. CDR3 bases: TGCAGCGCCACGACAGGGCCCACCGGGGAGCTGTTTTTT. Encoded protein: CSATTGPTGELFF.

J is TRBJ2-6 and V is TRBV11-3; D perhaps matches TRBD2 (5 bases). There are 16 residues in the CDR3. V dropped 1 base and J dropped 7 bases, with 14 bases sitting between them. Germline V gene lookup returns CDR1 SGHNT and CDR2 YENEEA. CDR3 protein: CASSLGGSTGANVLTF. CDR3 coding DNA: TGTGCCAGCAGCTTAGGTGGGTCCACGGGAGCCAACGTCCTGACTTTC.

V usage is TRBV6-4 and J usage is TRBJ1-1; a possible D gene is TRBD1 (6 bases). This CDR3 comprises 14 residues. V was shortened by 5 bases and J by 6 bases, with 16 bases between the two germline ends. The germline V gene encodes CDR1 MRHNA and CDR2 SNTAGT. CDR3 nucleotide sequence: TGTGCCAGCAGTTACACAGGGAGGATCGCTGAAGCTTTCTTT. Residues: CASSYTGRIAEAFF.

V usage is TRBV9 and J usage is TRBJ2-2; 7 bases align to TRBD2. Germline trimming cut 0 bases from V and 8 bases from J; bases unmatched to any gene: 7. This CDR3 contains 15 residues. Germline lookup yields CDR1 SGDLS and CDR2 YYNGEE. The CDR3 reads CASSVAVGGLGELFF. The CDR3 DNA is TGTGCCAGCAGCGTAGCGGTCGGGGGGTTGGGGGAGCTGTTTTTT.

This clone was recorded once. The chain is built from TRBV5-4 and TRBJ2-5; the D call may be TRBD1 or TRBD2 (5 bases each). The germline gives CDR1 SGHNT, CDR2 YYREEE (reference sequence). Trimming removed 0 bases at V and 2 bases at J, with 11 bases between. The CDR3 is 15 amino acids. This CDR3 is CASSLEGRVQETQYF. Here the CDR3 DNA reads TGTGCCAGCAGCTTGGAGGGGCGGGTGCAAGAGACCCAGTACTTC.

This clone is large in the sample. The rearrangement joins TRBV9 to TRBJ2-1; TRBD1 is a possible D gene (5 bases). Per the germline V gene, CDR1 is SGDLS and CDR2 is YYNGEE. The V gene lost 0 bases and the J gene lost 5 bases, with 24 bases spanning the gap. This CDR3 comprises 19 residues. The CDR3 here is CASSVATGRAPVGDNEQFF. As DNA, the CDR3 is TGTGCCAGCAGCGTAGCTACTGGAAGGGCACCGGTAGGGGACAATGAGCAGTTCTTC.

The genes are TRBV6-1 and TRBJ2-2; D may be TRBD2 (6 bases). The germline V gene has CDR1 MNHNS and CDR2 SASEGT. V was pared by 1 base and J by 5 bases, with 8 bases between. This CDR3 spans 14 amino acids. The chain's CDR3 is CASSEVGGTGELFF. The CDR3 bases are TGTGCCAGCAGTGAAGTTGGAGGGACCGGGGAGCTGTTTTTT.

The chain links TRBV10-2 to TRBJ1-1; tentative D call: TRBD1 (5 bases). This CDR3 region has 13 residues. CDR1 and CDR2 from the germline V gene are WSHSY and SAAADI. V dropped 7 bases and J dropped 1 base, with 10 bases sitting between them. The CDR3 region is CASTRGENTEAFF. In nucleotides, the CDR3 is TGCGCCAGCACGCGGGGGGAGAACACTGAAGCTTTCTTT.

This sequence joins TRBV28 and TRBJ2-4; a weak D match, TRBD2 (6 bases). The CDR3 contains 13 residues. Looked up from germline, CDR1 is MDHEN and CDR2 is SYDVKM. V was pared by 7 bases and J by 11 bases, with 18 bases between. The CDR3 region has the DNA TGTGCCAGCAAGGAGGGACCGATAGATGTTCAGTACTTC. Translating gives CASKEGPIDVQYF.

V and J are TRBV18 and TRBJ2-2; D not resolved. Deletions cut 3 bases from V and 5 bases from J, with 13 bases between. Germline CDR1 is KGHSH and CDR2 is LQKENI. This CDR3 has 15 amino acids. The CDR3 coding sequence is TGTGCCAGCTCACCGTTGGACGACTCTACCGGGGAGCTGTTTTTT. It specifies CASSPLDDSTGELFF. Together with reference TRBV18 and TRBJ2-2, the CDR3 gives the full variable domain: NAGVMQNPRHLVRRRGQEARLRCSPMKGHSHVYWYRQLPEEGLKFMVYLQKENIIDESGMPKERFSAEFPKEGPSILRIQQVVRGDSAAYFCASSPLDDSTGELFFGEGSRLTVL.

The chain links TRBV2 to TRBJ2-7; 7 bases fit TRBD1. After removal of 7 bases from V and 3 bases from J, the junction contained 18 bases not matched to a gene. CDR1 SNHLY and CDR2 FYNNEI come from the germline V gene. This CDR3 has 17 residues. Here the CDR3 DNA reads TGTGCCAGCATCCCCCCCGGGGTGACAGGGTTCAACTACGAGCAGTACGTC. Its protein product is CASIPPGVTGFNYEQYV.

The chain couples TRBV5-1 to TRBJ2-3; D is perhaps TRBD1 (5 bases). The CDR3 spans 11 residues. CDR1 is SGHRS, CDR2 YFSETQ, per germline. Trimming took 3 bases from V and 9 from J, leaving 8 bases between them. The DNA for the CDR3 is TGCGCCAGCAGCTCCAGGGTGACGCAGTATTTT. Translation: CASSSRVTQYF.

The CDR3: CASSLTKAGVNRNEQFF. The CDR3 bases are TGTGCCAGCAGCTTGACTAAAGCGGGAGTGAACCGCAATGAGCAGTTCTTC. The chain combines TRBV5-6 with TRBJ2-1, with 8 bases fitting TRBD2. The germline V gene has CDR1 SGHDT and CDR2 YYEEEE. This CDR3 comprises 17 residues. The V and J ends lost 1 base and 6 bases, in that order; junction bases with no gene match: 12.

By its share, this clone is large. V is TRBV19 and J is TRBJ1-5; D is undetermined. The ends were cut back, 9 bases at V and 0 bases at J, with 9 bases in the middle. Germline assignment: CDR1 LNHDA and CDR2 SQIVND (reference sequence). This CDR3 comprises 13 residues. The CDR3 DNA reads as TGTGCCAGCGGATTTAATAGCAATCAGCCCCAGCATTTT. Translation: CASGFNSNQPQHF.